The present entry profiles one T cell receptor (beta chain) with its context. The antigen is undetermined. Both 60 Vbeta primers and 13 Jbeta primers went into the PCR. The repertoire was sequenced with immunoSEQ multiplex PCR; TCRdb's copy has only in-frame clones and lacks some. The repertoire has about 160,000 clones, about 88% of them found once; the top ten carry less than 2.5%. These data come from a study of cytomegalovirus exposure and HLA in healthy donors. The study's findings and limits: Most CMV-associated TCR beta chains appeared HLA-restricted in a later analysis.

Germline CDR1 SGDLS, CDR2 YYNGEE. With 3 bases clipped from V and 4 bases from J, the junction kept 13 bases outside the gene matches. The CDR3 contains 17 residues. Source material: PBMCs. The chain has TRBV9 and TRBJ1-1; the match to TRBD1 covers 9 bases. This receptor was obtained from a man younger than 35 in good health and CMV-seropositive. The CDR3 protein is CASSATGTGFYGTEAFF. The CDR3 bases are TGTGCCAGCAGCGCGACCGGGACAGGGTTTTATGGCACTGAAGCTTTCTTT. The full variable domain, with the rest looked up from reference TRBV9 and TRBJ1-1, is DSGVTQTPKHLITATGQRVTLRCSPRSGDLSVYWYQQSLDQGLQFLIQYYNGEERAKGNILERFSAQQFPDLHSELNLSSLELGDSALYFCASSATGTGFYGTEAFFGQGTRLTVV.